This TCR beta chain was recovered during a study of T cells in Graves' hyperthyroidism and ophthalmopathy. From germline, CDR1 is GTSNPN and CDR2 SVGIG (reference sequence). Trimming shortened V by 0 bases and J by 2 bases, and 14 bases separated the two germline ends. CDR3 size: 15 residues. Amplification of TCR beta CDR3 regions was performed using RNA transcripts as template. HTBI primers drove first-round RT-PCR of the TCR CDR3. One entry per CDR3 protein results from TCRdb running MiXCR on the multiplex PCR reads. In the table there are over 400,000 distinct CDR3 sequences, 14% to 15% of which are singletons. This clonotype has at least ten counts. Its antigen is unknown. Overall study results and limits: Ophthalmopathy, as predicted by the model, came a median approximately 6.5 months after the prediction.

Lactation, pregnancy, other autoimmune disease or uncontrolled infection led to exclusion of patients. The sequence derives from a man aged 18 to 29 with Graves' ophthalmopathy. Sequencing was performed on blood. The chain employs TRBV30 and TRBJ2-7; no clear D gene. The CDR3 reads CAWSVSVSSPYEQYF. DNA for the CDR3: TGTGCCTGGAGTGTATCGGTATCGAGCCCCTACGAGCAGTACTTC. Based on the CDR3 plus reference TRBV30 and TRBJ2-7, the full variable domain is SQTIHQWPATLVQPVGSPLSLECTVEGTSNPNLYWYRQAAGRGLQLLFYSVGIGQISSEVPQNLSASRPQDRQFILSSKKLLLSDSGFYLCAWSVSVSSPYEQYFGPGTRLTVT.